Listed below are T cell receptor beta chains from one sample, sequenced in a study of cytomegalovirus exposure and HLA in healthy donors. The repertoire was sequenced with immunoSEQ multiplex PCR; TCRdb's copy has only in-frame clones and lacks some. The sample has roughly 330,000 clones, about nine tenths seen once. Sequencing was done on a sample of PBMCs. The receptors originated from a woman in her twenties or thirties in good health and CMV-seropositive. Both conserved end residues are part of each CDR3. Clone size appears in some rows only: once, few, many, or a class for an expanded clone.

TRBV14	TRBJ1-5	once	CASSQDIGASYSNQPQHF
TRBV27	TRBJ2-7	.	CASSLGRGSYEQYF
TRBV5-1	TRBJ1-3	.	CASSSTGTISGNTIYF
TRBV5-1	TRBJ2-7	.	CASSPTASPSYEQYF
TRBV14	TRBJ1-4	.	CASSQESKVGEKLFF
TRBV4-3	TRBJ2-2	.	CASSHQKKRGFPNTGELFF
TRBV28	TRBJ2-1	.	CASSSGQGSEQFF
TRBV5-1	TRBJ2-5	.	CARQTGVRQETQYF
TRBV27	TRBJ2-5	once	CASSLYGGVYQETQYF
TRBV7-3	TRBJ1-2	.	CASSLIGRGDYGYTF
TRBV7-9	TRBJ2-7	.	CASTLTQEHYEQYF
TRBV7-9	TRBJ2-7	.	CAGSGAYEQYF
TRBV7-3	TRBJ2-2	once	CASSSQGVGTGELFF
TRBV6-1	TRBJ1-5	few	CACETVSNQPQHF
TRBV29-1	TRBJ2-7	.	CSVVGQSYEQYF
TRBV11-2	TRBJ1-4	.	CASSLEANNEKLFF
TRBV28	TRBJ2-1	once	CASSFTTRQFF
TRBV6-5	TRBJ1-2	.	CASSADRAVGYTF
TRBV6-1	TRBJ1-5	.	CASSQDPNQPQHF
TRBV30	TRBJ1-6	.	CAWSVGSPLHF
TRBV27	TRBJ2-5	.	CASSSELVTGPYQETQYF
TRBV27	TRBJ2-1	.	CASSLSRDGLNEQFF
TRBV6-1	TRBJ1-5	.	CASRDNFGRPQHF
TRBV27	TRBJ2-2	.	CASSLGQGMTGELFF
TRBV4-3	TRBJ1-2	.	CASSQEQHANYGYTF
TRBV28	TRBJ2-7	.	CASSLRGGYEQYF
TRBV30	TRBJ2-7	.	CASSRPLSYEQYF